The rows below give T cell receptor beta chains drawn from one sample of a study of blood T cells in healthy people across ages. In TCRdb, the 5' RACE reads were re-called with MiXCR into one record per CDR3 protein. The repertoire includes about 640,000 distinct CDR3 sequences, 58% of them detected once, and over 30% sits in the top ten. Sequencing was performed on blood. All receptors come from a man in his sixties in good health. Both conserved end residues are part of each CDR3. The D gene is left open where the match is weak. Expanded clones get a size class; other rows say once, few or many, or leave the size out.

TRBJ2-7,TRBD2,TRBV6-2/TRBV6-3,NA,TGTGCCAGCAGTTCGCATGGGACTAGCGGAACCTACGAGCAGTACTTC,CASSSHGTSGTYEQYF
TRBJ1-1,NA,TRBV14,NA,TGTGCCAGCAGCCAAGATCAAGTCTGGGGGTCTGAAGCTTTCTTT,CASSQDQVWGSEAFF
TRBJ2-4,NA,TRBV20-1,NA,TGCAGTGCTAGAGATACGCAGATACTAGCCAAAAACATTCAGTACTTC,CSARDTQILAKNIQYF
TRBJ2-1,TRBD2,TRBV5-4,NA,TGTGCCAGCAGCTTGGATGCGGGGGAGAACAATGAGCAGTTCTTC,CASSLDAGENNEQFF
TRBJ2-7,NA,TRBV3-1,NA,TGTGCCAGCAGCCAAGCTAGCCTCGAGCAGTACTTC,CASSQASLEQYF
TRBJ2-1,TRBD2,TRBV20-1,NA,TGCAGTGCTAGAGCCCTTTGGGCGGGGGGTCAGAATGAGCAGTTCTTC,CSARALWAGGQNEQFF
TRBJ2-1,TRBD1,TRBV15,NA,TGTGCCACCAGCACAGTGGACAGGGTTAGGAATGAGCAGTTCTTC,CATSTVDRVRNEQFF
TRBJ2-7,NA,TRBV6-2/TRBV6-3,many,TGTGCCAGCAGGAGGGACGGATCCTACGAGCAGTACTTC,CASRRDGSYEQYF
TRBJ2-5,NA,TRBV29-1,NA,TGCAGCGTTTTTGGGCAGGGGGGAGAGACCCAGTACTTC,CSVFGQGGETQYF
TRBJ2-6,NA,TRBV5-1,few,TGCGCCAGCAGCCCGACCCCTGTTAGAACTGGGGCCAACGTCCTGACTTTC,CASSPTPVRTGANVLTF
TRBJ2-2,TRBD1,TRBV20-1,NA,TGCAGTGCTAGAGGTTCAGGGGGTCGGAACACCGGGGAGCTGTTTTTT,CSARGSGGRNTGELFF
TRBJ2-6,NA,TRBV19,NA,TGTGCCAGTAGTACACAGAGCTCCGGGGCCAACGTCCCGACTTTC,CASSTQSSGANVPTF
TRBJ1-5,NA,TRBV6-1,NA,TGTGCCAGCAGTGGGCAGGGGTTTACAGATCAGCCCCAGCATTTT,CASSGQGFTDQPQHF
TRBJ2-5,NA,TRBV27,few,TGTGCCAGCAGTCCGTACAGGGCGGACCAAGAGACCCAGTACTTC,CASSPYRADQETQYF
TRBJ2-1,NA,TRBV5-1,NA,TGCGCCAGCAGCTTGGCCAGCGGGCCCTTCTCCTACAATGAGCAGTTCTTC,CASSLASGPFSYNEQFF
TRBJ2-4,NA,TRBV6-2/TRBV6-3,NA,TGTGCCAGCAGTGCTTCCCCCATAGGGATTCAGTACTTC,CASSASPIGIQYF
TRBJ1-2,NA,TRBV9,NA,TGTGCCAGCAGCTTAGCAGCAGGGTCCTATGGCTACACCTTC,CASSLAAGSYGYTF
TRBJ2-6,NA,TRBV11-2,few,TGTGCCAGCAGCTTATCGACAGTTATCAACGTCCTGACTTTC,CASSLSTVINVLTF
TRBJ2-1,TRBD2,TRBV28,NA,TGTGCCAGCAGTGCGATCCTAGCGGGAAATGCCAATGAGCAGTTCTTC,CASSAILAGNANEQFF
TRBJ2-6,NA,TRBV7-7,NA,TGTGCCGGCAGCTTACGGGGTGGGGCCAACGTCCTGACTTTC,CAGSLRGGANVLTF
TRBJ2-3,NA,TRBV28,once,TGTGCCAGCAGTACATCCGCGTCCCGGGGCACAGATACGCAGTATTTT,CASSTSASRGTDTQYF
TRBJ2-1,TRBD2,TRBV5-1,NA,TGCGCCAGCAGGGGGGAGACTAGCGGTTGGGATGAGCAGTTCTTC,CASRGETSGWDEQFF
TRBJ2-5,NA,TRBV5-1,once,TGCGCCAGCAGCAGCGGCGACCGAAAGGCCCAGTACTTC,CASSSGDRKAQYF
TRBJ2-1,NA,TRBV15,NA,TGTGCCACCAGCTCCTCTGGGGTATACAATGAGCAGTTCTTC,CATSSSGVYNEQFF
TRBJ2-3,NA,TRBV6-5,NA,TGTGCCAGCACCCAGACTAGAAGCACAGATACGCAGTATTTT,CASTQTRSTDTQYF
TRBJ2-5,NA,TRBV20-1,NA,TGCAGTGCTAGAGAGACCTCTCAAGAGACCCAGTACTTC,CSARETSQETQYF
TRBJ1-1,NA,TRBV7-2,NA,TGTGCCAGCAGCTTAACAGGGCCCACTGAAGCTTTCTTT,CASSLTGPTEAFF
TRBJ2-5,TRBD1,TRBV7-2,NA,TGTGCCAGCAGCTTCATCCTCGGGACAGGGATAGAGGCCCAGTACTTC,CASSFILGTGIEAQYF
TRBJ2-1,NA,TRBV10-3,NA,TGTGCCATCAGGGGATTTGGTGGCAATGAGCAGTTCTTC,CAIRGFGGNEQFF
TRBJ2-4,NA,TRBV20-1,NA,TGCAGTGCCCCCCCGGAGGGAGCCAAAAACATTCAGTACTTC,CSAPPEGAKNIQYF
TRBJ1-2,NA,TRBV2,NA,TGTGCCAGCAGTGAATATGTGGGAGGCTACACCTTC,CASSEYVGGYTF
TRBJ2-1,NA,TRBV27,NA,TGTGCCAGCAGTTCCCCCACAGGGTTCTACAATGAGCAGTTCTTC,CASSSPTGFYNEQFF
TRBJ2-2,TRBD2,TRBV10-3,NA,TGTGCCATCAGTGACGGACTAGCGGGGGGGAGGAACACCGGGGAGCTGTTTTTT,CAISDGLAGGRNTGELFF
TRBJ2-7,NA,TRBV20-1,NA,TGCAGTGCTAGAGATTCGGCAGGGATCGCCTACGAACAGTACTTC,CSARDSAGIAYEQYF
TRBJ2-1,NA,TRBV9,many,TGTGCCAGCAGCGTAGGGTCCATTACATACAATGAGCAGTTCTTC,CASSVGSITYNEQFF
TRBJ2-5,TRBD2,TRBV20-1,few,TGCAGTGTCCATAGCGGGGGGGCCGAAGAGACCCAGTACTTC,CSVHSGGAEETQYF
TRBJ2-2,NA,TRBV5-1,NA,TGCGCCAGCAGCTTGGAGAACCTCAGGGACACCGGGGAGCTGTTTTTT,CASSLENLRDTGELFF
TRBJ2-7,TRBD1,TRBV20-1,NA,TGCAGTGCTGCCGGGTGGGGACAGACCTACGAGCAGTACTTC,CSAAGWGQTYEQYF
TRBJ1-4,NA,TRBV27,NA,TGTGCCAGCAGTTTATCACTAGACAGGATGAGTGATGAAAAACTGTTTTTT,CASSLSLDRMSDEKLFF
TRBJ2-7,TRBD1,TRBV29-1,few,TGCAGCGGTCTCCGACAGGGCTCCTACGAGCAGTACTTC,CSGLRQGSYEQYF
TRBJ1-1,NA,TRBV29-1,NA,TGCAGCGGTTCGGCGGGGTTGAACACTGAAGCTTTCTTT,CSGSAGLNTEAFF
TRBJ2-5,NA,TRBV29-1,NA,TGCAGCGGAGGAGGGATCGAAGAGACCCAGTACTTC,CSGGGIEETQYF
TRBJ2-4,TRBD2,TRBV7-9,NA,TGTGCCAGCAGCGGCGGGACTAGCGGGAGGGCCGGGAACATTCAGTACTTC,CASSGGTSGRAGNIQYF
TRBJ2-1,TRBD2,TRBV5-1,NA,TGCGCCAGCAGCTCCCTCGGGACTAGCGGGGGGACCTCCTACAATGAGCAGTTCTTC,CASSSLGTSGGTSYNEQFF
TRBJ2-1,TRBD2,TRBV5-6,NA,TGTGCCAGCAGCTTGGCGGGGGAGGGTTCCTACAATGAGCAGTTCTTC,CASSLAGEGSYNEQFF
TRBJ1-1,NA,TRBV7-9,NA,TGTGCCAGCAGCTACACAGGGATGAACACTGAAGCTTTCTTT,CASSYTGMNTEAFF
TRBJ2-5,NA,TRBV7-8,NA,TGTGCCAGCAGCTTAGGGCCGAACTACCAAGAGACCCAGTACTTC,CASSLGPNYQETQYF
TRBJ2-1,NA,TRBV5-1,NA,TGCGCCAGCAGCCTTCGGCCGGGATTGGATGAGCAGTTCTTC,CASSLRPGLDEQFF
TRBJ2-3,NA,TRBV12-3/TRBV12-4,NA,TGTGCCAGCAGTTTGGATAGCCTCACAGATACGCAGTATTTT,CASSLDSLTDTQYF
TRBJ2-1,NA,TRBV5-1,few,TGCGCCAGCAGCTTGACCACTAGTTCCCGTGAGCAGTTCTTC,CASSLTTSSREQFF
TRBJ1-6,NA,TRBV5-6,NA,TGTGCCAGCAGGGACTCGAATTCACCCCTCCACTTT,CASRDSNSPLHF
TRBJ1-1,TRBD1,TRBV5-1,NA,TGCGCCAGCAGCGTTCAGGGGGCTGGCACTGAAGCTTTCTTT,CASSVQGAGTEAFF
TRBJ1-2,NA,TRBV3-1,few,TGTGCCAGCAGCCCCTGGCCTTCGGGGGGCTCGGAAGGCTACACCTTC,CASSPWPSGGSEGYTF
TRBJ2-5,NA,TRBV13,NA,TGTGCCGGCAGCCCACCGAGGCAGGGACCTCAAGAGACCCAGTACTTC,CAGSPPRQGPQETQYF
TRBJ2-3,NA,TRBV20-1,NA,TGCAGTGCTAGAGCGGGACTCACCCGGACAGATACGCAGTATTTT,CSARAGLTRTDTQYF
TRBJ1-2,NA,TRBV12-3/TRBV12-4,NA,TGTGCCAGCAGTTTGAGGATCGATGGCTACACCTTC,CASSLRIDGYTF